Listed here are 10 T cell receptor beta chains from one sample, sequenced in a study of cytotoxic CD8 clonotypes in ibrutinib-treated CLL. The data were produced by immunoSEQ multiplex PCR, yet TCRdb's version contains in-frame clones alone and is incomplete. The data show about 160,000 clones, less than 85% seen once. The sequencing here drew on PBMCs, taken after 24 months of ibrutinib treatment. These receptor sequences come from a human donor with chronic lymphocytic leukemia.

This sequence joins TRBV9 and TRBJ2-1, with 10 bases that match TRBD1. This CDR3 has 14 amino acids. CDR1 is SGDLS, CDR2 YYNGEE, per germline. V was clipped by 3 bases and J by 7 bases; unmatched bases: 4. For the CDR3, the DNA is TGTGCCAGCAGCGAGACAGGGGGCATTAATGAGCAGTTCTTC. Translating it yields CASSETGGINEQFF.

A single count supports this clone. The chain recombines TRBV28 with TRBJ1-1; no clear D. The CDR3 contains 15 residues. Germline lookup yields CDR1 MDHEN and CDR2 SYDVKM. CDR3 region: CLNRDPSPMNTEAFF. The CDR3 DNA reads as TGTCTCAACCGCGACCCTTCCCCCATGAACACTGAAGCTTTCTTT.

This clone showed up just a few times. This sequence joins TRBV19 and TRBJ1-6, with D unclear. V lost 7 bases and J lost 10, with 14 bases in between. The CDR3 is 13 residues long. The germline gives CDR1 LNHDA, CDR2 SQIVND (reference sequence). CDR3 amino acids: CASNAGMGSPLHF. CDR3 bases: TGTGCCAGTAACGCGGGTATGGGATCACCCCTCCACTTT. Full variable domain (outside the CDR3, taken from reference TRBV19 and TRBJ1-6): DGGITQSPKYLFRKEGQNVTLSCEQNLNHDAMYWYRQDPGQGLRLIYYSQIVNDFQKGDIAEGYSVSREKKESFPLTVTSAQKNPTAFYLCASNAGMGSPLHFGNGTRLTVT.

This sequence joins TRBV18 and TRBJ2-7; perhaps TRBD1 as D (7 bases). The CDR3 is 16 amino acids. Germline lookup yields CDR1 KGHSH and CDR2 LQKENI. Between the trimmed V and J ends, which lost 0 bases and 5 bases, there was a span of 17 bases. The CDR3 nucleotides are TGTGCCAGCTCACCACCAGGTTCGGCAGGGGGGAACGAGCAGTACTTC. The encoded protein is CASSPPGSAGGNEQYF.

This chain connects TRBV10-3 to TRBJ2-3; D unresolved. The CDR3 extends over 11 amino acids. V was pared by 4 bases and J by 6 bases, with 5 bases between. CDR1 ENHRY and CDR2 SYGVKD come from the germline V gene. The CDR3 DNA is TGTGCCATCAGTGTCAGGGATACGCAGTATTTT. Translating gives CAISVRDTQYF.

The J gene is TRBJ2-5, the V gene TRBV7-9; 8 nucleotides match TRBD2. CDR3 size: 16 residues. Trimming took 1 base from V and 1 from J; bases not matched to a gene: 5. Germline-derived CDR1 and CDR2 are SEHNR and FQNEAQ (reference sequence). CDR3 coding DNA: TGTGCCAGCAGCTTAGGGGTAGCGGGAACCCAAGAGACCCAGTACTTC. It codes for CASSLGVAGTQETQYF.

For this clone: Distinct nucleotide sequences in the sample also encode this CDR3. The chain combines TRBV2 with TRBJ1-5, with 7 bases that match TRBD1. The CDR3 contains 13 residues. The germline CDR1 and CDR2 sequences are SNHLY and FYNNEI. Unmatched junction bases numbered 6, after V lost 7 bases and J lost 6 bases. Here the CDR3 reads CASTRQGSQPQHF. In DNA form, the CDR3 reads TGTGCCAGCACCAGACAGGGAAGTCAGCCCCAGCATTTT.

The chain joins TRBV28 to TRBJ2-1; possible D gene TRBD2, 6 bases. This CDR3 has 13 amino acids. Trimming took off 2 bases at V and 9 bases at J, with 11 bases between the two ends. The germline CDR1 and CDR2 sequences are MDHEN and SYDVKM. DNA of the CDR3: TGTGCCAGCAGTTTACAAGCGGGTATTGAGCAGTTCTTC. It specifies CASSLQAGIEQFF. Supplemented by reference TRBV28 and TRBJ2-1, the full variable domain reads DVKVTQSSRYLVKRTGEKVFLECVQDMDHENMFWYRQDPGLGLRLIYFSYDVKMKEKGDIPEGYSVSREKKERFSLILESASTNQTSMYLCASSLQAGIEQFFGPGTRLTVL.

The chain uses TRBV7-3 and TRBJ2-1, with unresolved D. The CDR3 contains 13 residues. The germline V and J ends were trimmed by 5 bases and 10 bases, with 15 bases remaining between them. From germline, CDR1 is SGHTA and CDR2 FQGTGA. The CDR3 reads CASSPNARTEQFF. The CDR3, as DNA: TGTGCCAGCAGCCCCAACGCTCGGACCGAGCAGTTCTTC.

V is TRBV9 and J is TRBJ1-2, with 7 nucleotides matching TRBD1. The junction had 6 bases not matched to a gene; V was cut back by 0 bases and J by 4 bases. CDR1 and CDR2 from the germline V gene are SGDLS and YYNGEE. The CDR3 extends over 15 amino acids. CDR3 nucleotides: TGTGCCAGCAGCGTAGGGGCAGGGGGATTCTATGGCTACACCTTC. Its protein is CASSVGAGGFYGYTF.